Only a few counts were recorded for the clone carrying this T cell receptor (beta chain). Its matching antigen is unknown. These data originate in a study of T cell responses to AZD1222 COVID-19 vaccine. Using immunoSEQ multiplex PCR, the repertoire was profiled, and TCRdb retains in-frame clones only, with some absent. The repertoire has about 110,000 clones, nearly 90% of them found once; the top ten carry 3.5% to 5%. General study points: The breadth and depth of Spike-specific TCRs increased once two AZD1222 doses had been given.

This specimen was peripheral blood, taken on day 0 of AZD1222 vaccination. This TCR was recovered from an adult in good health.

The CDR3 region is CASSQGQGSYEQYF. The CDR3 nucleotides are TGTGCCAGCAGCCAAGGACAGGGGAGTTACGAGCAGTACTTC. The rearrangement joins TRBV3-1 (or the pseudogene TRBV3-2) to TRBJ2-7; 8 nucleotides agree with TRBD1. The CDR3 sequence is 14 residues long. Germline CDR1 LGHDT, CDR2 YNNKEL (reference sequence). V gave up 1 base and J gave up 4 bases; unmatched junction bases: 3.